This T cell receptor beta chain was recovered during a study of beta chain features in type 1 diabetes. Study results and caveats: Naive, central memory and regulatory TCRB repertoires appeared more similar among patients than healthy donors.

This CDR3 has 13 amino acids. With 6 bases clipped from V and 6 bases from J, the junction kept 11 bases outside the gene matches. Germline CDR1 is SQVTM and CDR2 is ANQGSEA. Isolated RNA was reverse transcribed in full, so expressed TCRB transcripts were sequenced. TCRdb keeps only in-frame clones here, not all; method: immunoSEQ multiplex PCR. Seen here are almost 250,000 clones, 14% observed once, and the top ten hold more than 0.025%. On this clone itself: Its target is unknown.

Without exception, sorted populations had purity beyond 98%. The sequenced sample consisted of naive CD4+ T cells from blood. The chain couples TRBV29-1 to TRBJ2-7; TRBD2 aligns across 7 bases. The receptor was isolated from a woman aged 40 to 49 in good health. CDR3 protein: CSVLIGGSGEQYF. CDR3 coding DNA: TGCAGCGTCCTTATCGGGGGGTCTGGCGAGCAGTACTTC.